These 25 T cell receptor beta chains originate from one sample sequenced in a study of a mutant IDH1 vaccine in newly diagnosed glioma. No antigen is known for these receptors. Time point indicated: week 23, last vaccination. Every vaccine dose comprised 300 ug of mutant IDH1 20-mer peptide plus topical imiquimod. Clones were sequenced by immunoSEQ multiplex PCR, and TCRdb holds only the in-frame ones, with some missing. Of tens of thousands of clones in the sample, about 81% are singletons; the top ten hold 6.5% to 9.5%. Sequences were derived from PBMCs, sampled from a glioma patient whose treatment included an IDH1 peptide vaccine. These receptors came from a woman aged 40 to 50 with glioma. Some clones in this sample may be carry-over from other donors' samples.

The gene calls are TRBV29-1 and TRBJ2-5, with D hard to call. The CDR3 has 12 amino acids. Germline assignment: CDR1 SQVTM and CDR2 ANQGSEA. V was shortened by 6 bases and J by 1 base, with 9 bases between the two germline ends. DNA of the CDR3: TGCAGCGTCCACGGCATCCAAGAGACCCAGTACTTC. It specifies CSVHGIQETQYF.

The CDR3 loop reads CAVTTGNQETQYF. The CDR3 coding sequence is TGTGCCGTAACGACAGGGAACCAAGAGACCCAGTACTTC. This chain joins TRBV6-5 and TRBJ2-5; 7 positions match TRBD1. The CDR3 runs 13 residues. Germline V gene lookup returns CDR1 MNHEY and CDR2 SVGAGI. The junction had 6 bases not matched to a gene; V was cut back by 11 bases and J by 0 bases.

The chain is built from TRBV19 and TRBJ1-5; D gene uncertain. Trimming shortened V by 7 bases and J by 1 base, and 8 bases separated the two germline ends. This CDR3 is 13 amino acids long. From germline, CDR1 is LNHDA and CDR2 SQIVND (reference sequence). Written as DNA, the CDR3 is TGTGCCAGTACTCTGCAAAGCAATCAGCCCCAGCATTTT. It translates to CASTLQSNQPQHF.

The V gene is TRBV10-3, the J gene TRBJ2-7, with 10 bases matching TRBD2. The CDR3 contains 15 residues. CDR1 is ENHRY and CDR2 is SYGVKD in the germline V gene. V lost 6 bases to trimming and J lost 6 bases; unmatched junction nucleotides: 11. The CDR3 region has the DNA TGTGCCATCAGGGAACTAGCGGGGCCTCTCGTCGAGCAGTACTTC. Translating it yields CAIRELAGPLVEQYF.

The chain employs TRBV19 and TRBJ1-1; 7 bases match TRBD1. Germline loops: CDR1 LNHDA, CDR2 SQIVND (reference sequence). The CDR3 totals 16 residues. V gave up 5 bases and J gave up 0 bases; unmatched junction bases: 9. Here the CDR3 reads CASSRTGDPMNTEAFF. In DNA, the CDR3 is TGTGCCAGTAGTCGGACAGGAGACCCCATGAACACTGAAGCTTTCTTT.

V usage is TRBV5-1 and J usage is TRBJ2-7; no clear D. The CDR3 runs 19 residues. Per the germline V gene, CDR1 is SGHRS and CDR2 is YFSETQ. Trimming left V 0 bases short and J 2 bases short, with 24 bases between. The CDR3 protein is CASSLGISMPPDAAYEQYF. Here the CDR3 DNA reads TGCGCCAGCAGCTTGGGAATCTCCATGCCCCCCGACGCTGCCTACGAGCAGTACTTC.

This chain links TRBV6-1 with TRBJ1-2; 8 nucleotides align to TRBD1. CDR1 is MNHNS and CDR2 is SASEGT in the germline V gene. This CDR3 has 15 amino acids. The junction had 10 bases not matched to a gene; V was cut back by 2 bases and J by 8 bases. For the CDR3, the DNA is TGTGCCAGCAGTGAACCGGGACAGGCTTCCCTGGGCTACACCTTC. This sequence encodes CASSEPGQASLGYTF.

As for this clone: Other DNA sequences from this sample encode an identical CDR3 as well. The chain is built from TRBV6-5 and TRBJ1-2; D not certain. V gave up 2 bases and J gave up 4 bases, with 5 bases separating them. The CDR3 runs 12 residues. Germline loops: CDR1 MNHEY, CDR2 SVGAGI. The CDR3 sequence: CASSYRGYGYTF. CDR3 nucleotides: TGTGCCAGCAGTTACCGGGGCTATGGCTACACCTTC.

The CDR3 sequence: CASSYSEWNEQYF. As DNA, the CDR3 is TGTGCCAGCAGTTACTCGGAGTGGAACGAGCAGTACTTC. The V and J genes are TRBV6-6 and TRBJ2-7, with D uncertain. The ends were cut back, 0 bases at V and 5 bases at J, with 8 bases in the middle. In germline, CDR1 is MNHNY, CDR2 SVGAGI (reference sequence). The CDR3 has 13 residues.

This chain links TRBV2 with TRBJ2-5, with 8 bases that match TRBD2. V lost 3 bases and J lost 2; bases outside the gene matches: 5. The CDR3 has 15 residues. CDR1 and CDR2 from the germline V gene are SNHLY and FYNNEI. The CDR3 DNA sequence: TGTGCCAGCAGTGAGGGACTAGGGGCTCAAGAGACCCAGTACTTC. It specifies CASSEGLGAQETQYF. The whole variable domain, remainder taken from reference TRBV2 and TRBJ2-5, is EPEVTQTPSHQVTQMGQEVILRCVPISNHLYFYWYRQILGQKVEFLVSFYNNEISEKSEIFDDQFSVERPDGSNFTLKIRSTKLEDSAMYFCASSEGLGAQETQYFGPGTRLLVL.

Only a few counts were recorded for this clone. The CDR3 spells CASSQKLGASWTEAFF. The CDR3 coding sequence is TGTGCCAGCAGCCAAAAATTGGGGGCGTCTTGGACTGAAGCTTTCTTT. The chain combines TRBV14 with TRBJ1-1; D possibly corresponds to TRBD1 (6 bases). Trimming shortened V by 2 bases and J by 5 bases, and 18 bases separated the two germline ends. In germline, CDR1 is SGHDN, CDR2 FVKESK. CDR3 length equals 16 residues.

The chain has TRBV7-9 and TRBJ2-2, with 8 bases fitting TRBD1. This CDR3 has 16 amino acids. Germline V gene data show CDR1 as SEHNR and CDR2 as FQNEAQ (reference sequence). The junction had 9 bases not matched to a gene; V was cut back by 5 bases and J by 4 bases. The CDR3, as DNA: TGTGCCAGCAGCCCAGGCGGGACAGGATCCACCGGGGAGCTGTTTTTT. It specifies CASSPGGTGSTGELFF.

The table lists this clone with a few counts. This sample includes further DNA sequences coding for the same CDR3. This chain connects TRBV7-2 to TRBJ1-1; no definite D call. Trimming took off 5 bases at V and 0 bases at J, with 7 bases between the two ends. Looked up from germline, CDR1 is SGHTA and CDR2 is FQGNSA. This CDR3 is built from 13 residues. CDR3: CASSLGMNTEAFF. The DNA for the CDR3 is TGTGCCAGCAGCCTGGGGATGAACACTGAAGCTTTCTTT.

V gene TRBV6-1 combines with J gene TRBJ1-4, with a possible D match to TRBD1 (6 bases). The CDR3 totals 13 residues. Germline CDR1 and CDR2: MNHNS and SASEGT. Trimming shortened V by 6 bases and J by 5 bases, and 10 bases separated the two germline ends. CDR3: CASRGQGNEKLFF. Written as DNA, the CDR3 is TGTGCCAGCAGGGGACAAGGGAATGAAAAACTGTTTTTT.

The chain has TRBV9 and TRBJ2-7; 7 bases match TRBD2. V shed 3 bases, J shed 1 base, and the junction held 4 bases outside the gene matches. This CDR3 has 14 amino acids. Germline assignment: CDR1 SGDLS and CDR2 YYNGEE. For the CDR3, the DNA is TGTGCCAGCAGCGCACGGACTAGTTCCTACGAGCAGTACTTC. This sequence encodes CASSARTSSYEQYF.

The rearrangement links TRBV6-1 to TRBJ1-1; the match to TRBD1 covers 7 bases. V was clipped by 6 bases and J by 4 bases; unmatched bases: 8. The CDR3 extends over 14 amino acids. Germline V CDR1 and CDR2: MNHNS, SASEGT. This chain's CDR3 is CASRVRGVTTEAFF. For the CDR3, the DNA is TGTGCCAGCAGGGTCAGGGGGGTGACCACTGAAGCTTTCTTT.

This sequence joins TRBV7-8 and TRBJ1-6; D gene uncertain. Trimming removed 8 bases at V and 7 bases at J, with 12 bases between. CDR1 is SGHVS, CDR2 FQNEAQ, per germline. The CDR3 consists of 13 residues. The CDR3 loop reads CASRREKNSPLHF. CDR3 nucleotides: TGTGCCAGCCGGCGGGAGAAAAATTCACCCCTCCACTTT.

The rearrangement joins TRBV6-1 to TRBJ1-4; D is undetermined. Trimming removed 4 bases from V and 8 bases from J, with 8 bases in between. Germline V gene data show CDR1 as MNHNS and CDR2 as SASEGT. The CDR3 contains 12 residues. In DNA, the CDR3 is TGTGCCAGCAGTGGGGCAGGCGAAAAACTGTTTTTT. Amino acid sequence: CASSGAGEKLFF.

The sample holds a few counts of this clone. This chain joins TRBV4-3 and TRBJ1-1, with a possible D match to TRBD1 (5 bases). Trimming cost V 4 bases and J 4 bases, with 13 bases left between them. The V gene's germline CDR1 is LGHNA and CDR2 YSLEER. CDR3 length: 14 amino acids. CDR3 loop: CASSLSGRGTEAFF. The DNA of the CDR3 is TGCGCCAGCAGCCTTTCGGGACGTGGCACTGAAGCTTTCTTT.

This chain connects TRBV30 to TRBJ1-2, with D uncertain. Per germline, CDR1 GTSNPN and CDR2 SVGIG (reference sequence). Trimming shortened V by 5 bases and J by 5 bases, and 15 bases separated the two germline ends. The CDR3 has 13 residues. The CDR3 DNA reads as TGTGCCTGGTGGTCCGCCAGACTTTATGGCTACACCTTC. Its translation is CAWWSARLYGYTF.

The J gene is TRBJ1-4, the V gene TRBV10-2; a possible D gene is TRBD1 (5 bases). The length of the CDR3 is 14 residues. Germline V lookup: CDR1 WSHSY, CDR2 SAAADI. V was trimmed by 0 bases and J by 8 bases, leaving 10 bases between them. CDR3 protein: CASSESAGGEKLFF. CDR3 sequence (DNA): TGCGCCAGCAGTGAGTCGGCGGGGGGGGAAAAACTGTTTTTT.

J is TRBJ2-7 and V is TRBV29-1, with 7 bases aligning to TRBD2. Germline lookup yields CDR1 SQVTM and CDR2 ANQGSEA. There are 15 residues in the CDR3. V lost 4 bases to trimming and J lost 5 bases; unmatched junction nucleotides: 14. For the CDR3, the DNA is TGCAGCGTTGGGGGGAGGGGAAGTACGTCTCACGAGCAGTACTTC. This codes for CSVGGRGSTSHEQYF.

J is TRBJ1-4 and V is TRBV7-9; D remains ambiguous. Germline V gives CDR1 SEHNR, CDR2 FQNEAQ (reference sequence). The germline V and J ends were trimmed by 4 bases and 3 bases, with 12 bases remaining between them. The CDR3 sequence is 15 residues long. CDR3 sequence (DNA): TGTGCCAGCAGCTCGCCCTGGGAAGCTAATGAAAAACTGTTTTTT. It translates to CASSSPWEANEKLFF.

The genes are TRBV29-1 and TRBJ1-6, with D possibly matching TRBD1 (6 bases). Per the germline V gene, CDR1 is SQVTM and CDR2 is ANQGSEA. This CDR3 spans 13 amino acids. V lost 6 bases and J lost 10, with 16 bases in between. The CDR3 DNA reads TGCAGCGTAATGGATAGGGGGGGCTCACCCCTCCACTTT. Amino acid sequence: CSVMDRGGSPLHF.

This chain links TRBV4-2 with TRBJ2-2, with a possible D match to TRBD2 (6 bases). This CDR3 contains 14 residues. The V and J ends lost 1 base and 3 bases respectively, with 6 bases between them. CDR1 LGHNA and CDR2 YNFKEQ come from the germline V gene. The CDR3 loop is CASSQAGDTGELFF. CDR3 nucleotide sequence: TGTGCCAGCAGCCAAGCGGGGGACACCGGGGAGCTGTTTTTT.